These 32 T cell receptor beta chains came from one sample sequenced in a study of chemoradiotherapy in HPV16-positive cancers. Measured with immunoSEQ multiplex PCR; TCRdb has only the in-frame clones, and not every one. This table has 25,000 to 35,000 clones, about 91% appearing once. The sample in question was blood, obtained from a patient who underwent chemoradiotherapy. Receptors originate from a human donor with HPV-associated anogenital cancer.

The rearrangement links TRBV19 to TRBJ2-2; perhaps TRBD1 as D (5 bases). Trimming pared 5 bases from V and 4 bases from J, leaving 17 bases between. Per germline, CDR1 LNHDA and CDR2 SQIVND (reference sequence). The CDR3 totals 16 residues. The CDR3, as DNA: TGTGCCAGTAGTCCCAGGCAGGGCGGAGTCACCGGGGAGCTGTTTTTT. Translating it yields CASSPRQGGVTGELFF.

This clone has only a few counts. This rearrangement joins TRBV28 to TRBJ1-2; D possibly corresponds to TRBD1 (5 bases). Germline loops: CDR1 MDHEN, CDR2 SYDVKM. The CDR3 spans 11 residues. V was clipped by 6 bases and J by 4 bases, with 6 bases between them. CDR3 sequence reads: CASRGVYGYTF. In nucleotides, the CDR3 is TGTGCCAGCAGGGGGGTCTATGGCTACACCTTC.

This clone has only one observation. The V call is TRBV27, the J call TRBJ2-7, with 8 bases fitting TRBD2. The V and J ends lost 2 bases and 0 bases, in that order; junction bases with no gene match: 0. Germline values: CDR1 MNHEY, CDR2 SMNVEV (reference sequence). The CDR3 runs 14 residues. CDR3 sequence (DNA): TGTGCCAGCAGTTTAGGACTAGCCTCCTACGAGCAGTACTTC. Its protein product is CASSLGLASYEQYF.

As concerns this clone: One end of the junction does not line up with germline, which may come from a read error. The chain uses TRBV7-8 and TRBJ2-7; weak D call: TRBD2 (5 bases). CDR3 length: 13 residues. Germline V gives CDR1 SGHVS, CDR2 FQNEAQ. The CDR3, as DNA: TGTGCCAGCACCTTACTAGTTAGCTACGAGCAGTACTTC. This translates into CASTLLVSYEQYF.

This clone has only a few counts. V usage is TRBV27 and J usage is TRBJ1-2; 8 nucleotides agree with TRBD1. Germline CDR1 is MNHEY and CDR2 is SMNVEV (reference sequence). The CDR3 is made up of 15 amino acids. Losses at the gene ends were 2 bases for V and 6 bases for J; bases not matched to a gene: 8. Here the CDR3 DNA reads TGTGCCAGCAGTTTAGCCAGGGGGCTATTAAATGGCTACACCTTC. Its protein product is CASSLARGLLNGYTF.

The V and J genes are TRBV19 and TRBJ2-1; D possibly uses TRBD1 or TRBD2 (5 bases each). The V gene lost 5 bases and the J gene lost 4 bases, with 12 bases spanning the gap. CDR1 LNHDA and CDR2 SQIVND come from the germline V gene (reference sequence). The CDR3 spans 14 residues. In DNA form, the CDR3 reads TGTGCCAGTAGTCCTACTGGGGGATACAATGAGCAGTTCTTC. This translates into CASSPTGGYNEQFF.

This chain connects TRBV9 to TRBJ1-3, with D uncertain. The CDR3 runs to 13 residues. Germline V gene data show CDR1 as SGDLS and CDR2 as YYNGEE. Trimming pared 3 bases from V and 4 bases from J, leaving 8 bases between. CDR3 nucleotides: TGTGCCAGCAGCGAGGCCCAGGGAAACACCATATATTTT. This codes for CASSEAQGNTIYF.

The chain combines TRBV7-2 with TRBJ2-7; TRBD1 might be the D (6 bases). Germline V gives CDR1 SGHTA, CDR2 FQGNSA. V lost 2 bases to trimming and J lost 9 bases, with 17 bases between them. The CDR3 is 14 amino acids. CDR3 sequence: CASSLLSGTPRQYF. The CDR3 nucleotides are TGTGCCAGCAGCTTATTGTCCGGGACACCAAGGCAGTACTTC.

The CDR3 bases are TGTGCCAGCAGTCCCCTGCTTGGACAGGACATTTTCGGAAAACTGTTTTTT. Its protein product is CASSPLLGQDIFGKLFF. J is TRBJ1-4 and V is TRBV27; the match to TRBD1 covers 7 bases. CDR1 is MNHEY, CDR2 SMNVEV, per germline (reference sequence). V trimming: 5 bases; J trimming: 10 bases; junction bases outside the gene matches: 19. The CDR3 is 17 residues long.

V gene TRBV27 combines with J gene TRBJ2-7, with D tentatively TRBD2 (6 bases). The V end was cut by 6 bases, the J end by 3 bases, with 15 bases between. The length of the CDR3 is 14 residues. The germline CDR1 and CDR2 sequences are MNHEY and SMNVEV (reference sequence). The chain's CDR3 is CASRAVGGDYEQYF. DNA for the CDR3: TGTGCCAGCAGGGCGGTCGGGGGAGACTACGAGCAGTACTTC.

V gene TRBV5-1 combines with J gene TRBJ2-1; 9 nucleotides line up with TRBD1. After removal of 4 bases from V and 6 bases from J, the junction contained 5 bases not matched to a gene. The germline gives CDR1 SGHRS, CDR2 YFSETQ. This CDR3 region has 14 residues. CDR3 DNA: TGCGCCAGCAGCCAGGGACAGGGCTTCAATGAGCAGTTCTTC. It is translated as CASSQGQGFNEQFF.

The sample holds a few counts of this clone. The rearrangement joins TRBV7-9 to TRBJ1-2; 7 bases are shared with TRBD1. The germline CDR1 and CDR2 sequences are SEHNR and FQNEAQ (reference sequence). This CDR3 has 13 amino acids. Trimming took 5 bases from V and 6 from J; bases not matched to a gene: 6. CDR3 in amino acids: CASSRLTGNGYTF. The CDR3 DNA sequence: TGTGCCAGCAGCAGGCTGACAGGGAATGGCTACACCTTC.

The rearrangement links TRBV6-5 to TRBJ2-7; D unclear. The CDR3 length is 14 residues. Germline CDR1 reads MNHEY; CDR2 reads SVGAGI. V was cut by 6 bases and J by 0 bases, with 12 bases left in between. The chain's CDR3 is CASSGRKSSYEQYF. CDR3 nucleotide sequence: TGTGCCAGCAGCGGAAGGAAGAGCTCCTACGAGCAGTACTTC.

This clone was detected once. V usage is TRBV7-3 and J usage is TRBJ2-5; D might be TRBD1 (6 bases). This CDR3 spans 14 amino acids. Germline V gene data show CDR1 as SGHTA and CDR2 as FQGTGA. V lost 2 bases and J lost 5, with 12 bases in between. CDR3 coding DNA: TGTGCCAGCAGCTTATTCGGTCAGGGGGAGACCCAGTACTTC. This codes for CASSLFGQGETQYF.

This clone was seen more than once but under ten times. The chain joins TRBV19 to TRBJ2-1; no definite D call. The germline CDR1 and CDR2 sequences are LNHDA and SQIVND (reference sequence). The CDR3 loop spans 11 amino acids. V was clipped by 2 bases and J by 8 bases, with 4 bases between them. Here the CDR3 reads CASSINYEQFF. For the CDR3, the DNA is TGTGCCAGTAGTATAAATTATGAGCAGTTCTTC.

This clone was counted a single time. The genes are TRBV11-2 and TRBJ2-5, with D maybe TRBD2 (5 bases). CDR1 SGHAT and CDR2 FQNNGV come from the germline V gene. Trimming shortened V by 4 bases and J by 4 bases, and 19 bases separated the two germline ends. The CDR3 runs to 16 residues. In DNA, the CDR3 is TGTGCCAGCAGCTCCAATACCGGACTCCAGAGAGAGACCCAGTACTTC. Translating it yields CASSSNTGLQRETQYF. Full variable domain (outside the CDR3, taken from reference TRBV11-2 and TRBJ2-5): EAGVAQSPRYKIIEKRQSVAFWCNPISGHATLYWYQQILGQGPKLLIQFQNNGVVDDSQLPKDRFSAERLKGVDSTLKIQPAKLEDSAVYLCASSSNTGLQRETQYFGPGTRLLVL.

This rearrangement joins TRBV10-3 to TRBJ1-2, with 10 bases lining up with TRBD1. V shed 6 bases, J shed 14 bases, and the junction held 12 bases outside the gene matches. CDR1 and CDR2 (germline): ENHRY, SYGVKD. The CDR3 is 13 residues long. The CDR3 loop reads CAIRTGGGERVTF. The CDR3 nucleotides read TGTGCCATCAGGACAGGGGGCGGAGAAAGGGTTACCTTC.

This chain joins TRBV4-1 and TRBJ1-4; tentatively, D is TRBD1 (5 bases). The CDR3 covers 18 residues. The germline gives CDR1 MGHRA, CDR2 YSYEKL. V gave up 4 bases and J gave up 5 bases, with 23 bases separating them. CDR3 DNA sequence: TGCGCCAGCAGCCCGCGGGGCCAGTCCTTCGGGGGGAATGAAAAACTGTTTTTT. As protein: CASSPRGQSFGGNEKLFF.

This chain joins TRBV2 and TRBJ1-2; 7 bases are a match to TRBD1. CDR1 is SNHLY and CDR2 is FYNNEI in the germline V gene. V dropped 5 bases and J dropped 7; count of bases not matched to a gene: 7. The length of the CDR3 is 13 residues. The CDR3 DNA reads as TGTGCCAGCAGTCTCACAGGGGTAGGTGGCTACACCTTC. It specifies CASSLTGVGGYTF.

CDR3 sequence reads: CASSVGGLYNEQFF. For the CDR3, the DNA is TGTGCCAGCAGTGTAGGTGGTCTTTACAATGAGCAGTTCTTC. The chain has TRBV2 and TRBJ2-1; unclear D gene. CDR3 length: 14 residues. Trimming shortened V by 4 bases and J by 4 bases, and 11 bases separated the two germline ends. Germline CDR1 and CDR2: SNHLY and FYNNEI.

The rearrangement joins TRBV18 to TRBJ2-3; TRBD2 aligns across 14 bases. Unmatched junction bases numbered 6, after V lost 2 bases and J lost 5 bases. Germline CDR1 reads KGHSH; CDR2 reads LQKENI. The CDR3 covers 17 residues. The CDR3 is CASSPGTSGGWRDTQYF. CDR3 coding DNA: TGTGCCAGCTCACCAGGGACTAGCGGGGGTTGGCGAGATACGCAGTATTTT.

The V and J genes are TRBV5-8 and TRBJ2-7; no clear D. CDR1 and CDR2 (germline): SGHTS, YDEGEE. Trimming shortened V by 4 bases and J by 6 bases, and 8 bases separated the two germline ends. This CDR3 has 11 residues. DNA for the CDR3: TGTGCCAGCAGCGGAAGAGGCGAGCAGTACTTC. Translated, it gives CASSGRGEQYF.

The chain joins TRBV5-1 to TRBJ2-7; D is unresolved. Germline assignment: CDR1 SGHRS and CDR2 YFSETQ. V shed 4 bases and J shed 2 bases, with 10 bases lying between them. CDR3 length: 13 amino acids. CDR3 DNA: TGCGCCAGCAGCGTTGGGAACGCCTACGAGCAGTACTTC. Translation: CASSVGNAYEQYF.

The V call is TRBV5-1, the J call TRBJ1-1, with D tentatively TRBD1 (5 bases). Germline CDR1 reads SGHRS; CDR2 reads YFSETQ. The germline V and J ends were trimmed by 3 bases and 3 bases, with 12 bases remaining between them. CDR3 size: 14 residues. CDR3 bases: TGCGCCAGCAGCTCTTCTGGACAATACACTGAAGCTTTCTTT. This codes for CASSSSGQYTEAFF. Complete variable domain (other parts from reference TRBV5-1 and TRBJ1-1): KAGVTQTPRYLIKTRGQQVTLSCSPISGHRSVSWYQQTPGQGLQFLFEYFSETQRNKGNFPGRFSGRQFSNSRSEMNVSTLELGDSALYLCASSSSGQYTEAFFGQGTRLTVV.

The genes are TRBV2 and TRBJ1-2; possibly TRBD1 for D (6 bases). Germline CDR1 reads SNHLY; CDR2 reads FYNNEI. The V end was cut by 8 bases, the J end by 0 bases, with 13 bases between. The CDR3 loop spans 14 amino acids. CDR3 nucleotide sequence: TGTGCCAGCCATGACAGGACGCCTAACTATGGCTACACCTTC. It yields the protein CASHDRTPNYGYTF.

CDR3 protein: CASSLLTDTQYF. CDR3 coding DNA: TGTGCCAGCAGTCTGCTGACAGATACGCAGTATTTT. The rearrangement uses TRBV28 and TRBJ2-3; D not resolved. Germline V CDR1 and CDR2: MDHEN, SYDVKM. V shed 5 bases and J shed 3 bases, with 6 bases lying between them. This CDR3 has 12 amino acids. Full variable domain (outside the CDR3, taken from reference TRBV28 and TRBJ2-3): DVKVTQSSRYLVKRTGEKVFLECVQDMDHENMFWYRQDPGLGLRLIYFSYDVKMKEKGDIPEGYSVSREKKERFSLILESASTNQTSMYLCASSLLTDTQYFGPGTRLTVL.

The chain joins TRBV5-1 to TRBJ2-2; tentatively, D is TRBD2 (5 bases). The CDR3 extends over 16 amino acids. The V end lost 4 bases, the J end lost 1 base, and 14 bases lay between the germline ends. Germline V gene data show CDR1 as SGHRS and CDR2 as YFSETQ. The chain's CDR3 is CASSPRGSQNTGELFF. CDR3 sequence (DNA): TGCGCCAGCAGCCCTCGGGGTAGCCAGAACACCGGGGAGCTGTTTTTT.

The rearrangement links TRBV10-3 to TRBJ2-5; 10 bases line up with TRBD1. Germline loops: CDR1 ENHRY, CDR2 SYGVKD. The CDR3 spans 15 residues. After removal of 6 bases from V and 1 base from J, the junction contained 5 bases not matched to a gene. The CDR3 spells CAIRTGGDPQETQYF. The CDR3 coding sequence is TGTGCCATCAGGACAGGGGGCGATCCCCAAGAGACCCAGTACTTC.

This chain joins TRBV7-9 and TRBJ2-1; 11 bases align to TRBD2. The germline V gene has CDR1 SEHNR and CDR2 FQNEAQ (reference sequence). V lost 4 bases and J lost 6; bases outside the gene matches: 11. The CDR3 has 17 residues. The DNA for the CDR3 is TGTGCCAGCAGCTATTCGGGTAGCGGGAGGGGGGTCAATGAGCAGTTCTTC. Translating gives CASSYSGSGRGVNEQFF.

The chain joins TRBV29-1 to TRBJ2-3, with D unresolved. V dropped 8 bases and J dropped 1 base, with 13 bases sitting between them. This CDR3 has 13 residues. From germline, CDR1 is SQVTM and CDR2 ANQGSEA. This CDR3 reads CSQTDGRTDTQYF. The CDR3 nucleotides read TGCAGCCAGACGGACGGACGCACAGATACGCAGTATTTT.

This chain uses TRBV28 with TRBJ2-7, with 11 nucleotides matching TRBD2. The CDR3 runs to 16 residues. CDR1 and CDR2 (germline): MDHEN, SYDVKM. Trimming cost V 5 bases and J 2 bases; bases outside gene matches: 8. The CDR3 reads CASSPAIAGGPYEQYF. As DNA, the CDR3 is TGTGCCAGCAGTCCTGCGATAGCGGGGGGGCCCTACGAGCAGTACTTC.

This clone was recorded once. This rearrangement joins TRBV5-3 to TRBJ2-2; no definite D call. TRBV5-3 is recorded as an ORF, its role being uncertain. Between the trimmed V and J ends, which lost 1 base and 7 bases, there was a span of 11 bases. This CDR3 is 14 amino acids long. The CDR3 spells CARSLLVRRGELFF. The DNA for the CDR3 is TGTGCCAGAAGCTTGTTAGTTAGACGCGGGGAGCTGTTTTTT.